This T cell receptor beta chain was captured in a study of cytomegalovirus exposure and HLA in healthy donors. Study as a whole: Genetic ancestry analysis placed around four fifths of the 300 to 500 donors that were genotyped in the Caucasian-associated cluster. Study-level findings and limits: Among the most significant clusters, several appeared linked to common viral pathogens in a later analysis. According to an earlier analysis, most TCR beta V segments yielded productive rearrangements about 87% or about 30% of the time. The authors considered a cluster of highly shared sequence variants likely to be a sequencing artifact.

The CDR3 totals 16 residues. Germline CDR1 reads SGHTA; CDR2 reads FQGNSA. After removal of 0 bases from V and 4 bases from J, the junction contained 4 bases not matched to a gene. The PCR was carried out with 60 Vbeta primers and 13 Jbeta primers. Sequencing used immunoSEQ multiplex PCR; TCRdb keeps in-frame clones, though not all of them. This table holds about 130,000 clones, around 70% found once. About this clone: The antigen remains undetermined.

The chain combines TRBV7-2 with TRBJ2-3; TRBD2 matches 10 bases. The sample comprised PBMCs. This clonotype was obtained from a man aged 40-55 years in good health and CMV-seropositive. The DNA for the CDR3 is TGTGCCAGCAGCTTAGCCAGCGGGAGGGGGTCAGATACGCAGTATTTT. Its protein product is CASSLASGRGSDTQYF. The complete variable domain, with remaining parts taken from reference TRBV7-2 and TRBJ2-3, reads GAGVSQSPSNKVTEKGKDVELRCDPISGHTALYWYRQSLGQGLEFLIYFQGNSAPDKSGLPSDRFSAERTGGSVSTLTIQRTQQEDSAVYLCASSLASGRGSDTQYFGPGTRLTVL.